The T cell receptor (beta chain) described here comes from a study of vaccination and CD4 T cells after COVID-19. Study-level information: Every participant was given two doses of BNT162b2 or mRNA-1273 vaccine. Investigators stimulated cells with overlapping spike peptides drawn from SARS-CoV-2, HCoV-NL63, HCoV-OC43 and HCoV-229E. Whole-study results and caveats: 304 of 307 vaccine-specific clones from convalescent patients were spike mono-reactive.

Sequencing of cultured CD4+ T cell DNA used the Oncomine TCR Beta short-read assay. TCRdb itself ran the PCR reads through MiXCR, one entry per CDR3 protein. The sample shows 9,500 to 15,000 distinct CDR3 sequences, 50% of them seen only once. Points on this clonotype: The antigen is unknown.

The treatment: roughly 10-day PBMC culture with coronavirus spike peptide pools or control peptides (ViraFEST assay). Cultures used a few million PBMCs per well, 10 IU/ml IL-2 and roughly 9 ug/ml peptides. Germline values: CDR1 SGHRS, CDR2 YFSETQ. V lost 2 bases, J lost 0 bases, and 8 bases lay in between. The CDR3 loop spans 15 amino acids. The TCR comes from a human donor who had recovered from COVID-19. Sequencing used CD4+ T cells from blood, cultured in vitro. The chain uses TRBV5-1 and TRBJ2-2; the D call may be TRBD1 or TRBD2 (5 bases each). The CDR3 is CASSFGTTNTGELFF. CDR3 nucleotides: TGCGCCAGCAGCTTCGGGACCACGAACACCGGGGAGCTGTTTTTT.